Here is one T cell receptor (beta chain) with its context. Its cognate antigen is unknown. Germline assignment: CDR1 KGHSH and CDR2 LQKENI. The germline V and J ends were trimmed by 4 bases and 7 bases, with 4 bases remaining between them. This CDR3 has 11 amino acids. The data were obtained in a study of T cell responses to AZD1222 COVID-19 vaccine. Study-wide results and limits: The CD4 TCRs associated with vaccination extended across spike and predominated at 160-218 and 743-854. White British people made up most donors, females outnumbered males, and clonal diversity was possibly underestimated.

Timing groups of about 4 and about 12 weeks for second doses were pooled. The method was immunoSEQ multiplex PCR; TCRdb's version includes in-frame clones alone and lacks a portion of them. This sample has around 120,000 clones, with around 83% found just once. Sequences were derived from peripheral blood, sampled 28 days after the second AZD1222 dose. This TCR derives from an adult who received the AZD1222 COVID-19 vaccine. This rearrangement joins TRBV18 to TRBJ1-4; D ambiguous. CDR3 nucleotides: TGTGCCAGCTCACGTTCTGAAAAACTGTTTTTT. Amino acid sequence: CASSRSEKLFF.